Shown below are 15 T cell receptor beta chains from a single sample sequenced in a study of vaccination and CD4 T cells after COVID-19. Treatment reported: approximately nine-day PBMC culture with coronavirus spike peptide pools or control peptides (ViraFEST assay). Antigens for these TCRs are unknown. Sequence data for DNA of cultured CD4+ T cells were generated by the Oncomine TCR Beta short-read assay. TCRdb redid the calling of the PCR reads with MiXCR, one entry per CDR3 protein. The sample lists roughly 24,000 distinct CDR3 sequences, roughly 42% occurring once. The sequenced sample consisted of CD4+ T cells from blood, cultured in vitro. The receptors shown here come from a human donor who had recovered from COVID-19.

This chain uses TRBV10-1 with TRBJ2-5, with D tentatively TRBD1 (7 bases). Looked up from germline, CDR1 is WNHNN and CDR2 is SYGVQD (reference sequence). Trimming left V 6 bases short and J 9 bases short, with 17 bases between. This CDR3 region has 13 residues. As DNA, the CDR3 is TGCGCCAGCAGCGCGGGACAGCCCCACTCCCAGTACTTC. This sequence encodes CASSAGQPHSQYF.

The chain carries TRBV20-1 and TRBJ1-6, with 8 nucleotides matching TRBD1. With V trimmed by 6 bases and J by 7 bases, 8 bases remained unmatched. The CDR3 consists of 14 residues. Per germline, CDR1 DFQATT and CDR2 SNEGSKA (reference sequence). The CDR3 sequence is CSAPGQGGNSPLHF. CDR3 in DNA: TGCAGTGCACCCGGACAGGGTGGGAATTCACCCCTCCACTTT.

This sequence joins TRBV20-1 and TRBJ2-3; D is possibly TRBD2 (7 bases). The CDR3 is made up of 14 amino acids. CDR1 and CDR2 (germline): DFQATT, SNEGSKA (reference sequence). With 4 bases removed from V and 2 bases from J, the gap between germline ends came to 13 bases. For the CDR3, the DNA is TGCAGTGCTACTGGCGGGGGCAACACAGATACGCAGTATTTT. Its protein product is CSATGGGNTDTQYF.

The CDR3, as DNA: TGTGCCAGCTCACCACCGGACAGGTCGACGGCGGAGACCCAGTACTTC. It is translated as CASSPPDRSTAETQYF. V is TRBV18 and J is TRBJ2-5, with 7 positions matching TRBD1. Germline V gene lookup returns CDR1 KGHSH and CDR2 LQKENI. CDR3 length: 16 residues. J gave up 5 bases and V 0 bases, and 9 bases lay outside the gene matches.

This rearrangement joins TRBV7-8 to TRBJ2-7, with D tentatively TRBD2 (6 bases). Deletions cut 3 bases from V and 9 bases from J, with 9 bases between. The CDR3 loop spans 11 amino acids. Germline loops: CDR1 SGHVS, CDR2 FQNEAQ. Written as DNA, the CDR3 is TGTGCCAGCAGCTTTAGCGGTACGCAGTACTTC. It encodes CASSFSGTQYF.

The chain recombines TRBV18 with TRBJ2-1; D uncertain. The CDR3 covers 12 residues. From germline, CDR1 is KGHSH and CDR2 LQKENI. Deletions cut 1 base from V and 5 bases from J, with 3 bases between. CDR3 bases: TGTGCCAGCTCACCACAGGACAATGAGCAGTTCTTC. It is translated as CASSPQDNEQFF. Full variable domain (remainder filled in from reference TRBV18 and TRBJ2-1): NAGVMQNPRHLVRRRGQEARLRCSPMKGHSHVYWYRQLPEEGLKFMVYLQKENIIDESGMPKERFSAEFPKEGPSILRIQQVVRGDSAAYFCASSPQDNEQFFGPGTRLTVL.

This chain connects TRBV29-1 to TRBJ2-5, with a tentative D call TRBD1 (7 bases). Germline CDR1 and CDR2: SQVTM and ANQGSEA. V lost 4 bases and J 1 base, leaving 13 bases between the germline ends. CDR3 size: 14 residues. The CDR3 nucleotides read TGCAGCGTTGGTGGAGGGGGCCTCCAAGAGACCCAGTACTTC. Residues: CSVGGGGLQETQYF.

The gene calls are TRBV19 and TRBJ1-2; D uncertain. This CDR3 spans 14 amino acids. Germline CDR1 LNHDA, CDR2 SQIVND (reference sequence). V was shortened by 7 bases and J by 0 bases, with 12 bases between the two germline ends. As DNA, the CDR3 is TGTGCCAGTACCCCATGGGCAACTAACTATGGCTACACCTTC. Translating gives CASTPWATNYGYTF.

V and J are TRBV25-1 and TRBJ2-1; the D is unclear. Germline V gene data show CDR1 as MGHDK and CDR2 as SYGVNS. The CDR3 has 14 residues. Trimming stripped 3 bases from V and 6 bases from J, with 12 bases between. The CDR3 spells CASSERLVGNEQFF. CDR3 sequence (DNA): TGTGCCAGCAGTGAGCGACTGGTGGGCAATGAGCAGTTCTTC.

CDR3 nucleotide sequence: TGTGCCAGCAGTTATTGCCTTCGAGGAATATATCAGCCCCAGCATTTT. This sequence encodes CASSYCLRGIYQPQHF. V is TRBV6-5 and J is TRBJ1-5; D is unclear. V lost 3 bases and J 5 bases, leaving 17 bases between the germline ends. Germline CDR1 reads MNHEY; CDR2 reads SVGAGI. The CDR3 extends over 16 amino acids.

The chain links TRBV4-2 to TRBJ1-2; D is possibly TRBD1 (6 bases). V was cut by 4 bases and J by 6 bases, with 12 bases left in between. The germline CDR1 and CDR2 sequences are LGHNA and YNFKEQ. The CDR3 sequence is 13 residues long. The DNA for the CDR3 is TGTGCCAGCAGCCTGGAGGGGGGGGATGGCTACACCTTC. This gives the protein CASSLEGGDGYTF.

The chain carries TRBV5-6 and TRBJ1-5; TRBD1 matches at 9 bases. J lost 7 bases, V lost 0 bases, and 5 bases had no gene match. The CDR3 sequence is 15 residues long. CDR1 is SGHDT and CDR2 is YYEEEE in the germline V gene. CDR3 in amino acids: CASSLGQGVGQPQHF. The CDR3 coding sequence is TGTGCCAGCAGCTTGGGACAGGGGGTAGGGCAGCCCCAGCATTTT.

The chain couples TRBV10-3 to TRBJ1-2; D uncertain. The CDR3 extends over 13 amino acids. Trimming removed 5 bases from V and 6 bases from J, with 13 bases in between. Germline-derived CDR1 and CDR2 are ENHRY and SYGVKD. The CDR3 bases are TGTGCCATCAGTCCCGATCAGAGTGATGGCTACACCTTC. It yields the protein CAISPDQSDGYTF.

V gene TRBV24-1 combines with J gene TRBJ2-1, with 9 positions matching TRBD2. Germline CDR1 KGHDR, CDR2 SFDVKD. The CDR3 is 16 amino acids. V gave up 1 base and J gave up 6 bases; unmatched junction bases: 6. The CDR3 here is CATSDFRGTSSNEQFF. DNA for the CDR3: TGTGCCACCAGTGATTTCAGGGGGACTAGCAGCAATGAGCAGTTCTTC.

Only a few counts were recorded for this clonotype. The rearrangement uses TRBV28 and TRBJ2-7; 8 bases are a match to TRBD1. The V and J ends lost 6 bases and 1 base, in that order; junction bases with no gene match: 8. Germline CDR1 reads MDHEN; CDR2 reads SYDVKM. The CDR3 runs 15 residues. Written as DNA, the CDR3 is TGTGCCAGCAGCCTGTCCGGGACAGGTTCCTACGAGCAGTACTTC. Amino acid sequence: CASSLSGTGSYEQYF.